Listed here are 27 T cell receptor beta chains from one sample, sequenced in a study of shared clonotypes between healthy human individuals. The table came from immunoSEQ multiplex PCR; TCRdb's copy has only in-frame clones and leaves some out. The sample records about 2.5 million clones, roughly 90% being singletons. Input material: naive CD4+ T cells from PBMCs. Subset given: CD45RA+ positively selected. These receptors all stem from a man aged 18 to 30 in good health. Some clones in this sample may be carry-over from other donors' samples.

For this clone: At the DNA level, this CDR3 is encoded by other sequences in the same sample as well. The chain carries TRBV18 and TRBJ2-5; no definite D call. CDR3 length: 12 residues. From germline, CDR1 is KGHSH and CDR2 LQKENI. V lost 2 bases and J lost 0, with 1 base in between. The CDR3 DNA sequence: TGTGCCAGCTCACCAGACCAAGAGACCCAGTACTTC. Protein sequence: CASSPDQETQYF. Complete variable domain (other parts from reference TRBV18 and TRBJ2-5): NAGVMQNPRHLVRRRGQEARLRCSPMKGHSHVYWYRQLPEEGLKFMVYLQKENIIDESGMPKERFSAEFPKEGPSILRIQQVVRGDSAAYFCASSPDQETQYFGPGTRLLVL.

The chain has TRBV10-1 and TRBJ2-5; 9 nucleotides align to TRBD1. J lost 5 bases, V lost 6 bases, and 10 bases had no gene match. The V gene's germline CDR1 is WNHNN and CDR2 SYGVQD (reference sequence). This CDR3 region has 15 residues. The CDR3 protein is CASSQTGGQMETQYF. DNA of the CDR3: TGCGCCAGCAGCCAAACAGGGGGCCAGATGGAGACCCAGTACTTC.

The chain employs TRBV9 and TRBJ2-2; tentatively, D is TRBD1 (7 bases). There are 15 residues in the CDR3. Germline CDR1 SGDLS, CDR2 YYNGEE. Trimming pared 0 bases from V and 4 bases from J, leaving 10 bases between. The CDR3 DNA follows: TGTGCCAGCAGCGTAGCGGAGGGGGCCACCGGGGAGCTGTTTTTT. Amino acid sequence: CASSVAEGATGELFF.

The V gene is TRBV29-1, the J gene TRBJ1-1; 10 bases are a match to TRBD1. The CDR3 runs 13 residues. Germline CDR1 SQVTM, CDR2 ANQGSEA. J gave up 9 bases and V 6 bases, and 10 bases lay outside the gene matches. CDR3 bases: TGCAGCGTGGGCCGGGACAGGGGAGCCCAAGCTTTCTTT. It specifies CSVGRDRGAQAFF.

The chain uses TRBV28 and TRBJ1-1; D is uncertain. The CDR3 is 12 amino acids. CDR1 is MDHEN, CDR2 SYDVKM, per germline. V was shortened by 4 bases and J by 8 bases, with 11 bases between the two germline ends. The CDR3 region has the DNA TGTGCCAGCAGTTCAAATCCGCGGGAAGCTTTCTTT. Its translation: CASSSNPREAFF.

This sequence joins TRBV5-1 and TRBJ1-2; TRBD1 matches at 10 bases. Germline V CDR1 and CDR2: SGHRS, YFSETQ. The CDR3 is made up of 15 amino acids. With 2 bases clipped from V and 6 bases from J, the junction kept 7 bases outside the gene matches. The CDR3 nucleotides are TGCGCCAGCAGCTTCACCCCGGGACAGGGGAATGGCTACACCTTC. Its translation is CASSFTPGQGNGYTF.

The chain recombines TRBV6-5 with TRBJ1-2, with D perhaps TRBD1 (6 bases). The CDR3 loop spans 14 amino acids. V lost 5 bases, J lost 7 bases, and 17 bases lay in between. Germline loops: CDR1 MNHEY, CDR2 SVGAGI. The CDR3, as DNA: TGTGCCAGCAGTCAGGGGTCGGGCGCGGGTGGCTACACCTTC. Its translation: CASSQGSGAGGYTF.

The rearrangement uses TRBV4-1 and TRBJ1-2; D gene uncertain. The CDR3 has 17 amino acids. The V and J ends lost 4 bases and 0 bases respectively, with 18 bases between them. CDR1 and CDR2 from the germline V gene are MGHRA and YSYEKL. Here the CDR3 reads CASSPGFWSSSNYGYTF. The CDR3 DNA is TGCGCCAGCAGCCCTGGTTTTTGGAGTAGTTCTAACTATGGCTACACCTTC.

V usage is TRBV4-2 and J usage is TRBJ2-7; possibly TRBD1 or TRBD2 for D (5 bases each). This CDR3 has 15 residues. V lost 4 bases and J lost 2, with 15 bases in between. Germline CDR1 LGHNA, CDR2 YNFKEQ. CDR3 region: CASSLRPGTPYEQYF. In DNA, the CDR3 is TGTGCCAGCAGCCTGCGACCCGGGACCCCCTACGAGCAGTACTTC.

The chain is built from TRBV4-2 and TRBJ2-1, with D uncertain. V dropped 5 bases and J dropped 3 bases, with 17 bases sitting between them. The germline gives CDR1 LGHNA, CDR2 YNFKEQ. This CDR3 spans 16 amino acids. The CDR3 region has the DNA TGTGCCAGCAGCGGCGGCGCGACGACTGGCTACAATGAGCAGTTCTTC. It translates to CASSGGATTGYNEQFF.

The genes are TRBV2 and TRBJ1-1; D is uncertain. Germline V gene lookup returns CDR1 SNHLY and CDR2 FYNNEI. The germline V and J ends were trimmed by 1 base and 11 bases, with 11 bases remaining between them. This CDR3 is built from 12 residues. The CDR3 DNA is TGTGCCAGCAGTGAAGGGGGTCTGAACGCTTTCTTT. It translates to CASSEGGLNAFF. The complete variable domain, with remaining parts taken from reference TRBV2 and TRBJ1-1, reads EPEVTQTPSHQVTQMGQEVILRCVPISNHLYFYWYRQILGQKVEFLVSFYNNEISEKSEIFDDQFSVERPDGSNFTLKIRSTKLEDSAMYFCASSEGGLNAFFGQGTRLTVV.

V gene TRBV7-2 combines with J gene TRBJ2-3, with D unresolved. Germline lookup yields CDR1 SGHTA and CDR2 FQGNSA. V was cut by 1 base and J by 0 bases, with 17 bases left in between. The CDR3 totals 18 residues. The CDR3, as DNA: TGTGCCAGCAGCTTAGGTCTGCGGTTCGGCGGTAGCACAGATACGCAGTATTTT. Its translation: CASSLGLRFGGSTDTQYF. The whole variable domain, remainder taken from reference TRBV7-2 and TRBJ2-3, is GAGVSQSPSNKVTEKGKDVELRCDPISGHTALYWYRQSLGQGLEFLIYFQGNSAPDKSGLPSDRFSAERTGGSVSTLTIQRTQQEDSAVYLCASSLGLRFGGSTDTQYFGPGTRLTVL.

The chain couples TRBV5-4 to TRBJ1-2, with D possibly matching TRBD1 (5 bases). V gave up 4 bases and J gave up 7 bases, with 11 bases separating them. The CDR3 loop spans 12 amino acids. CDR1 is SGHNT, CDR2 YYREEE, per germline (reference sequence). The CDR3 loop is CASSTGTVGYTF. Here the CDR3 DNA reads TGTGCCAGCAGCACCGGGACGGTTGGCTACACCTTC.

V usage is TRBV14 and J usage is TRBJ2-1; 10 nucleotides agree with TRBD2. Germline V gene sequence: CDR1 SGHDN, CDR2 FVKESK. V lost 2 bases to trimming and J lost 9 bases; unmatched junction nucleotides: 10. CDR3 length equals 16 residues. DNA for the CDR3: TGTGCCAGCAGCCAATATCTAGCGGGGGTAGGTGTTGAGCAGTTCTTC. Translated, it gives CASSQYLAGVGVEQFF.

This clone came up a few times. The CDR3 spells CASSRSGGVNTEAFF. CDR3 bases: TGTGCCAGCAGTCGGAGCGGTGGGGTGAACACTGAAGCTTTCTTT. The chain recombines TRBV28 with TRBJ1-1; D not resolved. Trimming cost V 5 bases and J 0 bases, with 13 bases left between them. Germline CDR1 and CDR2: MDHEN and SYDVKM. The CDR3 consists of 15 residues.

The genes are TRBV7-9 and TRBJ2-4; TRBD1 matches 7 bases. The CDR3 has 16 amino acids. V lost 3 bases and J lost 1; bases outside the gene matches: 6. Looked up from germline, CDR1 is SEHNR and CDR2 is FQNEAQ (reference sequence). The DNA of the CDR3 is TGTGCCAGCAGCTTGGGACAGCCCCCGGCCAAAAACATTCAGTACTTC. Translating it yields CASSLGQPPAKNIQYF.

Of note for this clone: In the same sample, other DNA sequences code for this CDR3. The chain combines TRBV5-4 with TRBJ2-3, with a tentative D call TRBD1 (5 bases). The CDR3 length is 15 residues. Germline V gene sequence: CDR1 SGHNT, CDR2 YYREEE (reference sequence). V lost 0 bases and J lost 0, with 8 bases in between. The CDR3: CASSLGQGSTDTQYF. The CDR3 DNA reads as TGTGCCAGCAGCTTGGGGCAGGGAAGCACAGATACGCAGTATTTT. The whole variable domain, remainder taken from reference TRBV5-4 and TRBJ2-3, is ETGVTQSPTHLIKTRGQQVTLRCSSQSGHNTVSWYQQALGQGPQFIFQYYREEENGRGNFPPRFSGLQFPNYSSELNVNALELDDSALYLCASSLGQGSTDTQYFGPGTRLTVL.

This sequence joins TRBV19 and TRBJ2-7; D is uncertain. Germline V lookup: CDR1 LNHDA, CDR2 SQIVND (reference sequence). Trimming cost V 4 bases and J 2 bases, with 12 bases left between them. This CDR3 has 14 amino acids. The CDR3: CASSTRSTPYEQYF. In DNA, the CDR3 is TGTGCCAGTAGTACAAGGTCCACACCCTACGAGCAGTACTTC.

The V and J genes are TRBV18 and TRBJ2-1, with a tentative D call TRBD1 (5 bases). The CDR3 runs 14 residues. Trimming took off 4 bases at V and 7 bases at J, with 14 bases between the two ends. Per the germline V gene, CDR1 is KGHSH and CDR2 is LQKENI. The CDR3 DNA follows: TGTGCCAGCTCACTAGTACAGGTTGGTAATGAGCAGTTCTTC. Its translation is CASSLVQVGNEQFF.

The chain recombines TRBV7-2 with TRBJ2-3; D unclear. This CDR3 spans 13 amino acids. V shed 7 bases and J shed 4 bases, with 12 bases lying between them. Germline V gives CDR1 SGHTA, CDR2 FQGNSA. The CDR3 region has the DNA TGTGCCAGCACCCTCGCGAGAGCAGATACGCAGTATTTT. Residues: CASTLARADTQYF. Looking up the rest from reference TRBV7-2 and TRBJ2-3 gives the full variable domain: GAGVSQSPSNKVTEKGKDVELRCDPISGHTALYWYRQSLGQGLEFLIYFQGNSAPDKSGLPSDRFSAERTGGSVSTLTIQRTQQEDSAVYLCASTLARADTQYFGPGTRLTVL.

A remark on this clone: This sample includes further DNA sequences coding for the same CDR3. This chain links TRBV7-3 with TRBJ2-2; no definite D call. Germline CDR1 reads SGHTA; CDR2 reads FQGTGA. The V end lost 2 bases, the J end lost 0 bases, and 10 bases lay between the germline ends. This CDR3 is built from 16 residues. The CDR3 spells CASSLVGGTNTGELFF. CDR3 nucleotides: TGTGCCAGCAGCTTAGTAGGCGGAACGAACACCGGGGAGCTGTTTTTT. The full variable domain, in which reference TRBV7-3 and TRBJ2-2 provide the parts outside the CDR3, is GAGVSQTPSNKVTEKGKYVELRCDPISGHTALYWYRQSLGQGPEFLIYFQGTGAADDSGLPNDRFFAVRPEGSVSTLKIQRTERGDSAVYLCASSLVGGTNTGELFFGEGSRLTVL.

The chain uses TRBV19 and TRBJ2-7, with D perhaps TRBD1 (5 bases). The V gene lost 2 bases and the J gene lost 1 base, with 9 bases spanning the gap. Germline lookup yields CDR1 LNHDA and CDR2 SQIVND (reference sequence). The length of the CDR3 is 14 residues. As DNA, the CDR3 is TGTGCCAGTAGTATACAGGGCGATTCCTACGAGCAGTACTTC. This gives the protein CASSIQGDSYEQYF.

The CDR3 sequence: CASSQDSEGLGLYNEQFF. The CDR3 DNA reads TGCGCCAGCAGCCAAGATTCGGAGGGACTAGGTCTCTACAATGAGCAGTTCTTC. This rearrangement joins TRBV4-1 to TRBJ2-1; 8 nucleotides match TRBD2. In germline, CDR1 is MGHRA, CDR2 YSYEKL. This CDR3 is 18 amino acids long. Losses at the gene ends were 0 bases for V and 3 bases for J; bases not matched to a gene: 10.

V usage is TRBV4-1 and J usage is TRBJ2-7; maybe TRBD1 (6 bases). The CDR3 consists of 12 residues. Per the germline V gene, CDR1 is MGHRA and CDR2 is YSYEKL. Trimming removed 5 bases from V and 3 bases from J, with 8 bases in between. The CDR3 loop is CASSETGYEQYF. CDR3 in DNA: TGCGCCAGCAGCGAGACAGGCTACGAGCAGTACTTC.

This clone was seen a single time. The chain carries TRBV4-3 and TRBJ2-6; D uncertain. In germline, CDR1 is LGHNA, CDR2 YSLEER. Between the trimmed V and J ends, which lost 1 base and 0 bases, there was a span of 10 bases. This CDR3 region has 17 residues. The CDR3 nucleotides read TGCGCCAGCAGCCAAGTTGGCTCAGGCTCTGGGGCCAACGTCCTGACTTTC. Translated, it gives CASSQVGSGSGANVLTF.

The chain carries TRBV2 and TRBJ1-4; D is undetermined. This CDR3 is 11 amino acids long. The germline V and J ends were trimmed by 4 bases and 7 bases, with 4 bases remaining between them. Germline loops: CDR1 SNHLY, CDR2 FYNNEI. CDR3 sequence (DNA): TGTGCCAGCAGTGTAACTGAAAAACTGTTTTTT. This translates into CASSVTEKLFF. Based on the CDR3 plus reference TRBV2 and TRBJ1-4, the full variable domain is EPEVTQTPSHQVTQMGQEVILRCVPISNHLYFYWYRQILGQKVEFLVSFYNNEISEKSEIFDDQFSVERPDGSNFTLKIRSTKLEDSAMYFCASSVTEKLFFGSGTQLSVL.

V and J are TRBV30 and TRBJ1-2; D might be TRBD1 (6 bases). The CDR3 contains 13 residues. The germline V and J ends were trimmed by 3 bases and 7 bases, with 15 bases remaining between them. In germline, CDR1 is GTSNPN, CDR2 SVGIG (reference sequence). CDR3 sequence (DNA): TGTGCCTGGAGCCTTCGTGGGGACACTGGCTACACCTTC. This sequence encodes CAWSLRGDTGYTF.